A single sample gave rise to the 16 T cell receptor beta chains below, sequenced in a study of shared clonotypes between healthy human individuals. This table comes from immunoSEQ multiplex PCR, and its TCRdb copy is limited to in-frame clones, with some not included. The sample holds about 710,000 clones; approximately 73% are singletons and the top ten take roughly 2%. The sequenced material came from memory CD4+ T cells sorted from blood. Indicated subset: CD45RA-negative fraction. Source of these receptors: a young woman in good health.

The J gene is TRBJ2-3, the V gene TRBV6-1; weak D call: TRBD1 (5 bases). The CDR3 extends over 14 amino acids. The V end was cut by 2 bases, the J end by 1 base, with 7 bases between. Germline V gene lookup returns CDR1 MNHNS and CDR2 SASEGT. The CDR3 protein is CASSEQGRTDTQYF. The CDR3 DNA sequence: TGTGCCAGCAGTGAACAGGGTCGCACAGATACGCAGTATTTT.

This clone has more than one count but fewer than ten. The same CDR3 can be traced to other DNA sequences in this sample. The V call is TRBV6-6, the J call TRBJ2-2; 12 bases align to TRBD2. The CDR3 has 15 residues. Trimming removed 5 bases from V and 7 bases from J; junction bases left unmatched: 5. Germline loops: CDR1 MNHNY, CDR2 SVGAGI (reference sequence). CDR3 in DNA: TGTGCCAGCAGTCCTACTAGCGGGAGGAACGGGGAGCTGTTTTTT. Translation: CASSPTSGRNGELFF.

The rearrangement links TRBV18 to TRBJ2-5; 7 bases map to TRBD2. After removal of 6 bases from V and 5 bases from J, the junction contained 6 bases not matched to a gene. Germline values: CDR1 KGHSH, CDR2 LQKENI. The CDR3 totals 13 residues. The CDR3 spells CASSAGVWETQYF. In nucleotides, the CDR3 is TGTGCCAGCTCGGCGGGAGTGTGGGAGACCCAGTACTTC. Supplemented by reference TRBV18 and TRBJ2-5, the full variable domain reads NAGVMQNPRHLVRRRGQEARLRCSPMKGHSHVYWYRQLPEEGLKFMVYLQKENIIDESGMPKERFSAEFPKEGPSILRIQQVVRGDSAAYFCASSAGVWETQYFGPGTRLLVL.

The chain recombines TRBV5-5 with TRBJ1-1; 7 nucleotides align to TRBD1. Losses at the gene ends were 4 bases for V and 0 bases for J; bases not matched to a gene: 3. The CDR3 consists of 14 residues. The germline V gene has CDR1 SGHKS and CDR2 YYEKEE (reference sequence). The CDR3 is CASSPGTVNTEAFF. In DNA, the CDR3 is TGTGCCAGCAGCCCGGGGACAGTGAACACTGAAGCTTTCTTT.

The chain employs TRBV28 and TRBJ2-1; D unclear. The V end was cut by 4 bases, the J end by 8 bases, with 6 bases between. From germline, CDR1 is MDHEN and CDR2 SYDVKM. This CDR3 region has 11 residues. The CDR3: CASSSRYEQFF. The CDR3 DNA is TGTGCCAGCAGTTCTCGCTATGAGCAGTTCTTC.

This chain uses TRBV11-2 with TRBJ1-1; D call uncertain. This CDR3 is 14 amino acids long. The V end lost 1 base, the J end lost 2 bases, and 8 bases lay between the germline ends. Germline V gene sequence: CDR1 SGHAT, CDR2 FQNNGV. The CDR3 DNA reads TGTGCCAGCAGCTTAGGTCGGACTAACACTGAAGCTTTCTTT. Encoded protein: CASSLGRTNTEAFF.

This CDR3 reads CASSSREFGYTF. The CDR3 nucleotides read TGTGCCAGCAGCTCCAGGGAGTTTGGCTACACCTTC. The chain combines TRBV11-2 with TRBJ1-2; TRBD1 might be the D (5 bases). Germline V gene sequence: CDR1 SGHAT, CDR2 FQNNGV. Trimming cost V 4 bases and J 7 bases, with 10 bases left between them. The length of the CDR3 is 12 residues.

The chain is built from TRBV7-9 and TRBJ1-3; D possibly corresponds to TRBD1 (5 bases). This CDR3 is built from 13 residues. Trimming took off 3 bases at V and 8 bases at J, with 11 bases between the two ends. The germline V gene has CDR1 SEHNR and CDR2 FQNEAQ (reference sequence). The CDR3 DNA reads TGTGCCAGCAGCTTGGTCTCCAGGGACACCATATATTTT. It codes for CASSLVSRDTIYF.

The V call is TRBV5-8, the J call TRBJ2-1; D call uncertain. CDR3 length equals 15 residues. Germline assignment: CDR1 SGHTS and CDR2 YDEGEE. Trimming removed 2 bases from V and 5 bases from J, with 14 bases in between. CDR3 DNA sequence: TGTGCCAGCAGCTTAACCAAGAGACCCCACAATGAGCAGTTCTTC. Translating gives CASSLTKRPHNEQFF.

This sequence joins TRBV7-9 and TRBJ1-2, with D tentatively TRBD1 (5 bases). The CDR3 is 14 amino acids. Deletions cut 5 bases from V and 5 bases from J, with 15 bases between. Germline V gene lookup returns CDR1 SEHNR and CDR2 FQNEAQ (reference sequence). For the CDR3, the DNA is TGTGCCAGCAGCGTGCTCCGGGACTCATATGGCTACACCTTC. This encodes CASSVLRDSYGYTF. Full variable domain (rest looked up from reference TRBV7-9 and TRBJ1-2): DTGVSQNPRHKITKRGQNVTFRCDPISEHNRLYWYRQTLGQGPEFLTYFQNEAQLEKSRLLSDRFSAERPKGSFSTLEIQRTEQGDSAMYLCASSVLRDSYGYTFGSGTRLTVV.

This clone appeared a few times. CDR3 amino acids: CASSLVGLGELFF. CDR3 coding DNA: TGCGCCAGCAGCTTGGTTGGCCTCGGGGAGCTGTTTTTT. The chain recombines TRBV5-1 with TRBJ2-2; unclear D gene. Germline V gene sequence: CDR1 SGHRS, CDR2 YFSETQ. Deletions cut 0 bases from V and 7 bases from J, with 7 bases between. The length of the CDR3 is 13 residues.

In its sample, this clone was seen once. Additional DNA sequences in this sample encode the identical CDR3. This chain connects TRBV9 to TRBJ2-7; 10 bases align to TRBD1. Germline V CDR1 and CDR2: SGDLS, YYNGEE. V was clipped by 2 bases and J by 6 bases; unmatched bases: 11. The CDR3 spans 16 residues. The CDR3 DNA reads as TGTGCCAGCAGCGTGAGTCCCGGGACAGGGGTTGGCGAGCAGTACTTC. It specifies CASSVSPGTGVGEQYF.

This sequence joins TRBV6-1 and TRBJ2-4; the match to TRBD1 covers 8 bases. The V segment lost 10 bases and the J segment 8 bases; nucleotides outside the gene matches: 7. The CDR3 is 12 amino acids. Germline V gives CDR1 MNHNS, CDR2 SASEGT. CDR3 loop: CATWDRWDIQYF. In DNA form, the CDR3 reads TGTGCCACCTGGGACAGGTGGGACATTCAGTACTTC.

This clone has at least ten counts. This rearrangement joins TRBV28 to TRBJ2-7, with TRBD1 identical over 8 bases. Germline lookup yields CDR1 MDHEN and CDR2 SYDVKM. With 10 bases clipped from V and 3 bases from J, the junction kept 8 bases outside the gene matches. The CDR3 runs 13 residues. The DNA for the CDR3 is TGTGCCACCACCGGGACAGGTGGCTACGAGCAGTACTTC. This sequence encodes CATTGTGGYEQYF. Full variable domain (remainder filled in from reference TRBV28 and TRBJ2-7): DVKVTQSSRYLVKRTGEKVFLECVQDMDHENMFWYRQDPGLGLRLIYFSYDVKMKEKGDIPEGYSVSREKKERFSLILESASTNQTSMYLCATTGTGGYEQYFGPGTRLTVT.

The V and J genes are TRBV2 and TRBJ2-7; 8 bases fit TRBD1. V was clipped by 3 bases and J by 8 bases; unmatched bases: 9. In germline, CDR1 is SNHLY, CDR2 FYNNEI. The CDR3 is 14 residues long. The CDR3 spells CASSESGQGKKQYF. Here the CDR3 DNA reads TGTGCCAGCAGTGAGTCTGGACAGGGAAAGAAGCAGTACTTC.

The genes are TRBV27 and TRBJ2-2; no clear D. CDR3 size: 15 residues. Deletions cut 2 bases from V and 6 bases from J, with 13 bases between. CDR1 is MNHEY and CDR2 is SMNVEV in the germline V gene (reference sequence). Written as DNA, the CDR3 is TGTGCCAGCAGTTTACGAAGGTCCACGGCCGGGGAGCTGTTTTTT. Residues: CASSLRRSTAGELFF.